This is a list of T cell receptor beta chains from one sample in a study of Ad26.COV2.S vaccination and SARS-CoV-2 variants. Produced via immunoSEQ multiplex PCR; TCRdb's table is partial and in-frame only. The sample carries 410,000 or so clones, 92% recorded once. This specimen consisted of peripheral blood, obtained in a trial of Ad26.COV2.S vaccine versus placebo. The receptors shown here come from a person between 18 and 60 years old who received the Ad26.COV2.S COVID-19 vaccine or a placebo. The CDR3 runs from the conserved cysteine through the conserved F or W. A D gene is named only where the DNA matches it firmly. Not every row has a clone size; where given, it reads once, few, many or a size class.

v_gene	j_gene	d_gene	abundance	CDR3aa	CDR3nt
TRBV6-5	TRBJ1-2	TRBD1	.	CATLGQKVDGYTF	TGTGCCACCCTGGGACAGAAGGTCGATGGCTACACCTTC
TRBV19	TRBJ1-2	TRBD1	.	CASRGTVLLGGYTF	TGTGCCAGTAGGGGGACAGTCTTACTGGGAGGCTACACCTTC
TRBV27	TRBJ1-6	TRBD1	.	CASRKPGQGNNSPLHF	TGTGCCAGCAGAAAACCGGGACAGGGAAATAATTCACCCCTCCACTTT
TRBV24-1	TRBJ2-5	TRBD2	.	CATSDPAGEETQYF	TGTGCCACCAGTGATCCAGCGGGGGAAGAGACCCAGTACTTC
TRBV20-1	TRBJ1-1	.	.	CSSNPNTEAFF	TGCAGTTCAAACCCGAACACTGAAGCTTTCTTT
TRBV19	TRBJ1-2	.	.	CASSSPQGYTF	TGTGCCAGTAGTAGCCCCCAGGGCTACACCTTC
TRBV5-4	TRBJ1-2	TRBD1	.	CASSAGTGDYGYTF	TGTGCCAGCAGCGCCGGGACAGGGGACTATGGCTACACCTTC
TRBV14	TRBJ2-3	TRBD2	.	CASSQDGLAPTDTQYF	TGTGCCAGCAGCCAAGATGGACTAGCACCAACAGATACGCAGTATTTT
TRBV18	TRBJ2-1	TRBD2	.	CASSPLLAGGRDEQFF	TGTGCCAGCTCACCCCTACTAGCGGGGGGACGTGATGAGCAGTTCTTC
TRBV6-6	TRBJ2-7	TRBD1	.	CASSFAGQGSYEQYF	TGTGCCAGCAGTTTCGCCGGACAGGGTTCCTACGAGCAGTACTTC
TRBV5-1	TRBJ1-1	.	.	CASSPGKAGGNTEAFF	TGCGCCAGCAGCCCGGGGAAGGCAGGAGGGAACACTGAAGCTTTCTTT
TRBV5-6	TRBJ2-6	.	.	CASSFYQAGANVLTF	TGTGCCAGCAGCTTTTATCAGGCTGGGGCCAACGTCCTGACTTTC
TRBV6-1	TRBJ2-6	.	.	CASSGRRSGSGANVLTF	TGTGCCAGCAGTGGGCGTCGAAGTGGCTCTGGGGCCAACGTCCTGACTTTC
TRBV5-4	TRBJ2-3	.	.	CASSLDDEDTQYF	TGTGCCAGCAGCTTGGATGACGAAGATACGCAGTATTTT
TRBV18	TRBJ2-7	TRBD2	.	CASSPTERGASYEQYF	TGTGCCAGCTCACCCACGGAGCGGGGGGCCTCCTACGAGCAGTACTTC
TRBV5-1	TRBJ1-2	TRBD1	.	CASSPTGNYGYTF	TGCGCCAGCAGCCCGACAGGGAACTATGGCTACACCTTC
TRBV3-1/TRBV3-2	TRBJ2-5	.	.	CASSPRRQGGETQYF	TGTGCCAGCAGCCCCCGTCGGCAGGGGGGTGAGACCCAGTACTTC
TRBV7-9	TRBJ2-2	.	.	CASRSDGAINTGELFF	TGTGCCAGCAGATCAGACGGGGCCATAAACACCGGGGAGCTGTTTTTT
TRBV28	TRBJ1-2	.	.	CASSTTANYGYTF	TGTGCCAGCAGTACAACCGCTAACTATGGCTACACCTTC
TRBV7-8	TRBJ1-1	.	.	CASRTINRVLDTEAFF	TGTGCCAGCAGAACCATAAACAGGGTTTTAGACACTGAAGCTTTCTTT
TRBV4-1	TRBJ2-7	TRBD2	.	CASSHGTSGYEQYF	TGCGCCAGCAGCCACGGGACTAGCGGCTACGAGCAGTACTTC
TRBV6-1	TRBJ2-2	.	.	CASTPRDAGELFF	TGTGCCAGCACTCCGCGGGACGCCGGGGAGCTGTTTTTT
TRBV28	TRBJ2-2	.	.	CASSFLSRGTGELFF	TGTGCCAGCAGTTTCCTCTCCCGGGGCACCGGGGAGCTGTTTTTT
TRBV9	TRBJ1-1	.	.	CASSSLPTGYTEAFF	TGTGCCAGCAGCTCTCTTCCTACAGGGTATACTGAAGCTTTCTTT
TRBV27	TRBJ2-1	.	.	CASSTLDNEQFF	TGTGCCAGCAGTACACTAGACAATGAGCAGTTCTTC
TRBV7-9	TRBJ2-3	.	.	CASSSGLMGTLLTDTQYF	TGTGCCAGCAGCTCTGGGTTAATGGGTACCCTACTCACAGATACGCAGTATTTT
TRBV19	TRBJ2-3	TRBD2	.	CASSIGASGVDTQYF	TGTGCCAGTAGTATAGGGGCTAGCGGAGTAGATACGCAGTATTTT
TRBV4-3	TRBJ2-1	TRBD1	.	CASSPGGQGVYNEQFF	TGCGCCAGCAGCCCTGGTGGGCAGGGGGTTTACAATGAGCAGTTCTTC
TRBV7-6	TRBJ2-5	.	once	CASRSPRRMETQYF	TGTGCCAGCAGGTCACCCCGGCGAATGGAGACCCAGTACTTC
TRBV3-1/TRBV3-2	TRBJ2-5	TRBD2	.	CASNRLAGMETQYF	TGTGCCAGCAACCGACTAGCGGGGATGGAGACCCAGTACTTC
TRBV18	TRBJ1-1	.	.	CASSPTRGYNTEAFF	TGTGCCAGCTCACCAACGCGGGGTTATAACACTGAAGCTTTCTTT
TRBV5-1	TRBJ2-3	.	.	CASSLQGGRDTQYF	TGCGCCAGCAGCTTACAGGGTGGTCGGGATACGCAGTATTTT
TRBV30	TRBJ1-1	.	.	CAWLPRLVNTEAFF	TGTGCCTGGCTCCCGCGACTGGTCAACACTGAAGCTTTCTTT
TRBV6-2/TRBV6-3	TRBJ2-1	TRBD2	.	CASSYLLAGLGEQFF	TGTGCCAGCAGTTATCTCCTAGCGGGGCTAGGTGAGCAGTTCTTC
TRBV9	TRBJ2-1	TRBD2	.	CASSVVPAGGSYNEQFF	TGTGCCAGCAGCGTAGTTCCAGCGGGGGGATCCTACAATGAGCAGTTCTTC
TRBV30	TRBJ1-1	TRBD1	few	CAWSRGAFF	TGTGCCTGGAGCAGGGGGGCTTTCTTT
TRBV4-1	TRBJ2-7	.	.	CASSQDDRGGGYEQYF	TGCGCCAGCAGCCAAGATGATCGAGGGGGAGGCTACGAGCAGTACTTC
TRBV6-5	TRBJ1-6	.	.	CASCTGDGTNSPLHF	TGTGCCAGCTGTACTGGGGACGGAACTAATTCACCCCTCCACTTT
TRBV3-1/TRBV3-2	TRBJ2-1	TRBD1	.	CASSQDRPGQGRNEQFF	TGTGCCAGCAGCCAAGACCGGCCGGGACAGGGGCGAAATGAGCAGTTCTTC
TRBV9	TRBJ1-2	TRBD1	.	CASSPRQGQEHYGYTF	TGTGCCAGCAGCCCCCGCCAGGGACAGGAGCACTATGGCTACACCTTC
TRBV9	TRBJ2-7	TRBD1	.	CASSPRDRGYEQYF	TGTGCCAGCAGCCCCCGGGACAGGGGCTACGAGCAGTACTTC
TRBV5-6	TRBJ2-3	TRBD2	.	CASSQAGDPTDTQYF	TGTGCCAGCAGCCAAGCGGGGGACCCCACAGATACGCAGTATTTT
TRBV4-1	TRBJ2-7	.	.	CASSQGTSYEQYF	TGCGCCAGCAGCCAAGGCACCTCCTACGAGCAGTACTTC
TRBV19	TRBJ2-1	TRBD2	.	CASSLRGGTYNEQFF	TGTGCCAGTAGTTTGCGGGGGGGGACCTACAATGAGCAGTTCTTC
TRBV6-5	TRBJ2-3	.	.	CASSYQGHSTDTQYF	TGTGCCAGCAGTTACCAGGGACACAGCACAGATACGCAGTATTTT
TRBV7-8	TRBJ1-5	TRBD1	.	CASSWHRGQGGNQPQHF	TGTGCCAGCAGCTGGCACAGGGGGCAGGGAGGCAATCAGCCCCAGCATTTT
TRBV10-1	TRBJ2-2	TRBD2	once	CASSENRASGAGELFF	TGCGCCAGCAGTGAAAACAGGGCTAGCGGGGCCGGGGAGCTGTTTTTT
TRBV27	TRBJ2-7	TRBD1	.	CASTPGQGFHEQYF	TGTGCCAGCACCCCGGGACAGGGCTTCCACGAGCAGTACTTC
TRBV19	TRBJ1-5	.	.	CATGEGVQPQHF	TGTGCCACCGGGGAAGGGGTTCAGCCCCAGCATTTT
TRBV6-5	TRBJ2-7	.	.	CASTPGGPHDEQYF	TGTGCCAGCACCCCTGGGGGACCCCACGACGAGCAGTACTTC
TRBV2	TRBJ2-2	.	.	CASSEYWGGELFF	TGTGCCAGCAGTGAATACTGGGGCGGGGAGCTGTTTTTT
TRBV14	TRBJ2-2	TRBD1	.	CASSQENRGLTGELFF	TGTGCCAGCAGCCAAGAAAACAGGGGGCTCACCGGGGAGCTGTTTTTT
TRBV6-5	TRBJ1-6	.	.	CASSHLHSPLHF	TGTGCCAGCAGTCATCTTCATTCACCCCTCCACTTT
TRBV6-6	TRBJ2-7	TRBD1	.	CASSPGQVTSYEQYF	TGTGCCAGCAGTCCCGGACAGGTTACATCCTACGAGCAGTACTTC
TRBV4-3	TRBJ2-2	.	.	CASSQDRVFTGELFF	TGCGCCAGCAGCCAAGATCGTGTGTTTACCGGGGAGCTGTTTTTT
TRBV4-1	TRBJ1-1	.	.	CASSPQRVLGNTEAFF	TGCGCCAGCAGCCCCCAGAGGGTTTTGGGGAACACTGAAGCTTTCTTT
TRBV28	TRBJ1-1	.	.	CASSLVQGNTEAFF	TGTGCCAGCAGTTTAGTGCAGGGAAACACTGAAGCTTTCTTT